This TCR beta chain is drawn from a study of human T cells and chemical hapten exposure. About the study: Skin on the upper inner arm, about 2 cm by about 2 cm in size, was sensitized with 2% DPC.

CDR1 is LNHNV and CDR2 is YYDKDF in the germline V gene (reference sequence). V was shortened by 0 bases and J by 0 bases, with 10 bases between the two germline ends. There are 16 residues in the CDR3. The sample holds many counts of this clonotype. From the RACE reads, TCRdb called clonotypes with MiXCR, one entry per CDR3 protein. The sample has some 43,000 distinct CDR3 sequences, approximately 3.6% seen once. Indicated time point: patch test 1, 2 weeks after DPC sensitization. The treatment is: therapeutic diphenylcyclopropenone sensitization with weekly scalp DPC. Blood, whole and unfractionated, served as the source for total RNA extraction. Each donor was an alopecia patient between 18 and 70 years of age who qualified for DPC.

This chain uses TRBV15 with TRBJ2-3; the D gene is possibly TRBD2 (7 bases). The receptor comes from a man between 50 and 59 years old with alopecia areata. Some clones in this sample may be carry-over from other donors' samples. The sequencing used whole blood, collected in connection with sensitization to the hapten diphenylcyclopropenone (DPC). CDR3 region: CATSREGGRSTDTQYF. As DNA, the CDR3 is TGTGCCACCAGCAGAGAGGGGGGGCGAAGCACAGATACGCAGTATTTT.